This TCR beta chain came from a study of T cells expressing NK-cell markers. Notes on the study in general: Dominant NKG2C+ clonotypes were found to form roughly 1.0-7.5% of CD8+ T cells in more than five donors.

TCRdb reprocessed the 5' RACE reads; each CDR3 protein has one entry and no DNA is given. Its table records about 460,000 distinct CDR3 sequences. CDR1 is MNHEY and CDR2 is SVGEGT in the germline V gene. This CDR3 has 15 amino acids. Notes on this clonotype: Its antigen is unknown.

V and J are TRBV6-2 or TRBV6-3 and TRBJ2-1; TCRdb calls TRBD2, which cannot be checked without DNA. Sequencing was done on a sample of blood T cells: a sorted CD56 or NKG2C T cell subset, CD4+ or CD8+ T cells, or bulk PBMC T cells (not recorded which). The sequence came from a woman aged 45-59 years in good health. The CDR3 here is CASSPGLAKNNEQFF.